This T cell receptor (beta chain) was obtained from a study of spatial heterogeneity in lung cancer (dated 2019 in TCRdb). Context from the whole study: Beta-chain transcripts were consistently detected in greater numbers than alpha-chain transcripts, which likely reflected higher beta-chain transcript abundance. In tumor regions, TCR transcript counts showed a strong correlation with a T cell transcriptional module score derived from matched bulk RNA-seq. In the raw uncorrected reads, each unique combination of TCR and UMI appeared more than ten times on average. The study quantitatively compared TCR alpha and beta repertoires across multiple tumor regions, matched nontumor lung and blood in non-small cell lung cancer. TCR repertoire features were related to nonsynonymous mutation counts determined by whole-exome sequencing of tumor tissue. At surgery, over 200 tumor regions, roughly 63 matched nontumor lung samples and 56 PBMC samples were TCR-sequenced for both alpha and beta chains.

This clonotype was observed at least ten times. Its antigen target is currently unknown. No base qualities exist here, and no much larger clone lies one base off it. Library creation used 5' RACE. The sample was run on a NextSeq 500. In the TCR library protocol, a unique molecular identifier was attached to each TCR cDNA molecule so that PCR and sequencing errors could be corrected. The original pipeline was this. TCR identification, UMI-based error correction and CDR3 extraction were all carried out with Decombinator tools. Expanded TCRs were defined as those above a frequency of 2 per 1,000, corresponding to the top 1% of the tumor frequency distribution. Expanded tumor TCRs were classed as regional if statistically deemed absent (corrected P<0.05) from at least one tumor region, otherwise ubiquitous. Each repertoire was subsampled 100 times to 5,000 TCRs, after which Renyi diversity was computed with the R vegan package. To build CDR3 similarity networks, amino acid triplet string-kernel similarity was used, and CDR3s were connected when their pairwise similarity was above 0.82. The public reads were reanalyzed by TCRdb: fastp trimming at Q25, MiXCR alignment, in-frame beta chains only. Under each unique CDR3 protein, matching rows form one entry showing the most common genes and DNA. These V and J calls rely on TCRdb rather than the paper's analysis. This sample lists some 6,200 distinct CDR3 sequences; around 15% were detected once. The ten largest clones capture about a tenth of the sample.

The paper's findings and limits, for the study overall: A correlation was observed between the number of expanded intratumoral alpha and beta TCRs and the tumor nonsynonymous mutation count. TCR-seq was estimated to cover only approximately 6.3% of tumor T cells for alpha chains and roughly 14% for beta chains. Additional single-cell paired TCR alpha and beta sequencing was considered necessary to confirm, at a functional level, the hypothesis that regional TCRs recognize regional mutations. Counts of ubiquitous and regional expanded TCRs were found to correlate with counts of ubiquitous and regional nonsynonymous mutations, respectively.

The intended sense of this specimen's time point label: sample taken at primary tumor resection. Donors were 65 to 85 patients with early-stage, untreated non-small cell lung cancer from the lung TRACERx cohort. For TCR sequencing, whole RNA was extracted from tumor and nontumor lung tissue, or from cryopreserved PBMC samples, and no cell sorting was done. Only patients with enough RNA available from two or more tumor regions were chosen for TCR sequencing. Before selection, tumor and adjacent nontumor lung specimens were reviewed by a lung pathologist. The CDR3 runs 16 residues from the cysteine to the phenylalanine. Only the CDR3 part of the read is kept: 48 bases, read in frame from the first base. The V and J ends are trimmed by 4 bases and 0 bases, leaving 12 bases between them. The germline V gene gives CDR1 as KGHDR and CDR2 as SFDVKD.

The sequence derives from a male donor with early-stage non-small cell lung cancer. The rearranged segments are TRBV24-1 and TRBJ2-1; a tentative D call is TRBD2 (5 bases match). The material was lung tumor tissue, obtained at surgery. The DNA sequence is as follows: TGTGCCACCAGTGACTCCTTCGCGGGCTCCTACAATGAGCAGTTCTTC. This translates into CATSDSFAGSYNEQFF.